These 31 T cell receptor beta chains were all obtained from the same sample, sequenced in a study of cytomegalovirus exposure and HLA in healthy donors. With 60 Vbeta and 13 Jbeta primers, the PCR was carried out. Measured with immunoSEQ multiplex PCR; TCRdb has only the in-frame clones, and not every one. The sample includes about 160,000 clones, 84% of them seen just once. The sequenced sample was PBMCs. All receptors come from a man in his fifties or sixties in good health and CMV-seropositive.

The chain couples TRBV18 to TRBJ1-2; 7 nucleotides align to TRBD1. This CDR3 has 13 residues. The ends lost 3 bases at V and 4 bases at J; junction bases unmatched: 2. Germline V lookup: CDR1 KGHSH, CDR2 LQKENI. CDR3 nucleotide sequence: TGTGCCAGCTCACCGCAGGGGGGCTATGGCTACACCTTC. Translated: CASSPQGGYGYTF.

The V gene is TRBV15, the J gene TRBJ1-1; possibly TRBD1 for D (6 bases). Germline CDR1 reads LNHNV; CDR2 reads YYDKDF (reference sequence). Trimming shortened V by 1 base and J by 7 bases, and 16 bases separated the two germline ends. The CDR3 loop spans 15 amino acids. In DNA, the CDR3 is TGTGCCACCAGCAGAGGGGCTGGGGGGGCGGATGAAGCTTTCTTT. Translating gives CATSRGAGGADEAFF.

CDR3 amino acids: CASSRTSGGGQFF. The CDR3, as DNA: TGTGCCAGCAGCCGGACTAGCGGGGGGGGGCAGTTCTTC. The chain carries TRBV7-9 and TRBJ2-1, with 15 bases identical to TRBD2. V gave up 5 bases and J gave up 12 bases; unmatched junction bases: 2. CDR1 and CDR2 (germline): SEHNR, FQNEAQ (reference sequence). The CDR3 has 13 residues.

The CDR3 here is CASSGTSGRADTQYF. The CDR3 coding sequence is TGTGCCAGCAGTGGGACTAGCGGGAGGGCAGATACGCAGTATTTT. This chain connects TRBV27 to TRBJ2-3; 16 nucleotides match TRBD2. V trimming: 5 bases; J trimming: 4 bases; junction bases outside the gene matches: 0. CDR1 and CDR2 (germline): MNHEY, SMNVEV (reference sequence). CDR3 length: 15 amino acids.

V is TRBV9 and J is TRBJ1-2, with D uncertain. V lost 0 bases and J lost 6, with 12 bases in between. In germline, CDR1 is SGDLS, CDR2 YYNGEE. The CDR3 extends over 14 amino acids. The CDR3 nucleotides read TGTGCCAGCAGCGTAGGAGGGTTCATGAATGGCTACACCTTC. Residues: CASSVGGFMNGYTF.

The chain employs TRBV5-1 and TRBJ2-1, with 9 bases fitting TRBD2. The junction had 5 bases not matched to a gene; V was cut back by 3 bases and J by 4 bases. The CDR3 is made up of 15 amino acids. Germline loops: CDR1 SGHRS, CDR2 YFSETQ. In DNA, the CDR3 is TGCGCCAGCAGCTCAGGACTAGCGACATACAATGAGCAGTTCTTC. Its protein product is CASSSGLATYNEQFF.

This clone was recorded a few times. This sequence joins TRBV7-9 and TRBJ1-4; D is uncertain. V was pared by 1 base and J by 3 bases, with 6 bases between. There are 14 residues in the CDR3. CDR1 and CDR2 from the germline V gene are SEHNR and FQNEAQ (reference sequence). CDR3 nucleotide sequence: TGTGCCAGCAGCTTAGACAGTGCTAATGAAAAACTGTTTTTT. It codes for CASSLDSANEKLFF. Full variable domain (rest looked up from reference TRBV7-9 and TRBJ1-4): DTGVSQNPRHKITKRGQNVTFRCDPISEHNRLYWYRQTLGQGPEFLTYFQNEAQLEKSRLLSDRFSAERPKGSFSTLEIQRTEQGDSAMYLCASSLDSANEKLFFGSGTQLSVL.

V is TRBV19 and J is TRBJ1-2; D gene uncertain. The CDR3 has 13 amino acids. Germline V lookup: CDR1 LNHDA, CDR2 SQIVND (reference sequence). V lost 7 bases, J lost 3 bases, and 12 bases lay in between. CDR3 protein: CASTSPPYYGYTF. The CDR3 DNA is TGTGCCAGTACAAGCCCCCCTTACTATGGCTACACCTTC.

The chain employs TRBV2 and TRBJ2-5, with 13 bases aligning to TRBD2. The germline gives CDR1 SNHLY, CDR2 FYNNEI. With 6 bases clipped from V and 4 bases from J, the junction kept 5 bases outside the gene matches. The CDR3 sequence is 15 residues long. The CDR3 protein is CASRALAGGRETQYF. DNA for the CDR3: TGTGCCAGCAGGGCACTAGCGGGGGGGCGAGAGACCCAGTACTTC.

This chain joins TRBV6-1 and TRBJ2-3, with 10 positions matching TRBD2. CDR1 MNHNS and CDR2 SASEGT come from the germline V gene. CDR3 length equals 19 residues. J gave up 0 bases and V 2 bases, and 11 bases lay outside the gene matches. CDR3 nucleotides: TGTGCCAGCAGTGAATCTGCGTGGACTAGCGGAGGGAGCACAGATACGCAGTATTTT. Amino acids: CASSESAWTSGGSTDTQYF.

The J gene is TRBJ2-5, the V gene TRBV5-6, with TRBD1 identical over 9 bases. The CDR3 spans 14 residues. Germline values: CDR1 SGHDT, CDR2 YYEEEE. With V trimmed by 4 bases and J by 4 bases, 5 bases remained unmatched. CDR3 nucleotide sequence: TGTGCCAGCAGCGCCGGGACAGGGCGAGAGACCCAGTACTTC. It is translated as CASSAGTGRETQYF. The whole variable domain, filled in from reference TRBV5-6 and TRBJ2-5, reads DAGVTQSPTHLIKTRGQQVTLRCSPKSGHDTVSWYQQALGQGPQFIFQYYEEEERQRGNFPDRFSGHQFPNYSSELNVNALLLGDSALYLCASSAGTGRETQYFGPGTRLLVL.

The chain joins TRBV15 to TRBJ2-7, with D possibly TRBD1 on 5 matching bases. The CDR3 contains 15 residues. Trimming shortened V by 0 bases and J by 2 bases, and 11 bases separated the two germline ends. The germline CDR1 and CDR2 sequences are LNHNV and YYDKDF (reference sequence). The CDR3 is CATSRERGVTYEQYV. The CDR3 DNA reads as TGTGCCACCAGCAGAGAAAGGGGCGTGACCTACGAGCAGTACGTC.

The chain is built from TRBV11-3 and TRBJ2-1, with TRBD2 identical over 12 bases. After removal of 1 base from V and 6 bases from J, the junction contained 7 bases not matched to a gene. Germline loops: CDR1 SGHNT, CDR2 YENEEA. This CDR3 has 17 amino acids. The CDR3 region has the DNA TGTGCCAGCAGCTTAGTGGCTAGCGGGAGGGCCCGCAATGAGCAGTTCTTC. Translated: CASSLVASGRARNEQFF.

The rearrangement uses TRBV27 and TRBJ2-5; D gene unclear. There are 14 residues in the CDR3. Deletions cut 6 bases from V and 1 base from J, with 12 bases between. CDR1 and CDR2 from the germline V gene are MNHEY and SMNVEV (reference sequence). The CDR3 region is CASSTLPGQETQYF. The DNA of the CDR3 is TGTGCCAGCAGCACCCTTCCCGGCCAAGAGACCCAGTACTTC.

This clone was counted a single time. The CDR3 reads CASSAGVRYTF. Here the CDR3 DNA reads TGTGCCAGCAGCGCCGGAGTCCGCTACACCTTC. The V gene is TRBV2, the J gene TRBJ1-2, with D unresolved. V was shortened by 6 bases and J by 9 bases, with 11 bases between the two germline ends. The CDR3 runs to 11 residues. Germline loops: CDR1 SNHLY, CDR2 FYNNEI.

In its sample, this clone was seen once. The V gene is TRBV19, the J gene TRBJ1-2; tentatively, D is TRBD1 (6 bases). Trimming took off 4 bases at V and 2 bases at J, with 14 bases between the two ends. Per the germline V gene, CDR1 is LNHDA and CDR2 is SQIVND (reference sequence). The CDR3 is 15 residues long. This chain's CDR3 is CASSTLFGTNYGYTF. The CDR3 DNA follows: TGTGCCAGTAGTACCCTGTTCGGGACAAACTATGGCTACACCTTC.

The chain joins TRBV2 to TRBJ2-7, with TRBD2 matching 10 bases. V lost 5 bases and J lost 2; bases outside the gene matches: 6. The CDR3 sequence is 15 residues long. Germline V gene data show CDR1 as SNHLY and CDR2 as FYNNEI. The CDR3 DNA reads TGTGCCAGCAGTCCTAGCGGGAGTATCGCCTACGAGCAGTACGTC. This codes for CASSPSGSIAYEQYV.

V usage is TRBV28 and J usage is TRBJ2-1; 10 bases align to TRBD1. V trimming: 1 base; J trimming: 4 bases; junction bases outside the gene matches: 7. The CDR3 consists of 17 residues. CDR1 and CDR2 (germline): MDHEN, SYDVKM. In DNA, the CDR3 is TGTGCCAGCAGTTTATATCTTGGGACAGGGGATTACAATGAGCAGTTCTTC. Translating gives CASSLYLGTGDYNEQFF.

The chain links TRBV11-2 to TRBJ2-2; 10 bases agree with TRBD2. CDR3 length: 17 amino acids. The ends lost 6 bases at V and 0 bases at J; junction bases unmatched: 7. Germline values: CDR1 SGHAT, CDR2 FQNNGV. CDR3 in DNA: TGTGCCAGCAGTCCGGGACTAGCGAGGACGAACACCGGGGAGCTGTTTTTT. Its protein product is CASSPGLARTNTGELFF. Based on the CDR3 plus reference TRBV11-2 and TRBJ2-2, the full variable domain is EAGVAQSPRYKIIEKRQSVAFWCNPISGHATLYWYQQILGQGPKLLIQFQNNGVVDDSQLPKDRFSAERLKGVDSTLKIQPAKLEDSAVYLCASSPGLARTNTGELFFGEGSRLTVL.

The CDR3: CASSPGLAGPDTQYF. CDR3 nucleotide sequence: TGTGCCAGCAGCCCGGGACTAGCGGGGCCAGATACGCAGTATTTT. This chain links TRBV25-1 with TRBJ2-3; 13 bases agree with TRBD2. V was clipped by 6 bases and J by 4 bases; unmatched bases: 4. Germline CDR1 reads MGHDK; CDR2 reads SYGVNS. This CDR3 comprises 15 residues.

This rearrangement joins TRBV29-1 to TRBJ1-1, with D unresolved. The V end was cut by 1 base, the J end by 2 bases, with 14 bases between. Per the germline V gene, CDR1 is SQVTM and CDR2 is ANQGSEA. CDR3 length equals 15 residues. The CDR3 is CSVEVPGRSNTEAFF. CDR3 coding DNA: TGCAGCGTTGAAGTCCCTGGGCGCAGTAACACTGAAGCTTTCTTT.

This chain joins TRBV6-5 and TRBJ1-1; D remains unclear. Germline CDR1 and CDR2: MNHEY and SVGAGI. V was trimmed by 2 bases and J by 7 bases, leaving 11 bases between them. CDR3 size: 13 residues. CDR3 nucleotide sequence: TGTGCCAGCAGTTACCGCGGAGGAGTTGAAGCTTTCTTT. Amino acid sequence: CASSYRGGVEAFF.

The V call is TRBV7-9, the J call TRBJ1-1; possible D gene TRBD1, 6 bases. The germline gives CDR1 SEHNR, CDR2 FQNEAQ (reference sequence). CDR3 length equals 15 residues. Trimming left V 7 bases short and J 0 bases short, with 15 bases between. DNA of the CDR3: TGTGCCAGCACCCATTACAGGGCCATGAACACTGAAGCTTTCTTT. Its protein product is CASTHYRAMNTEAFF.

The chain carries TRBV6-1 and TRBJ1-1; D not certain. Germline CDR1 and CDR2: MNHNS and SASEGT. Trimming left V 4 bases short and J 5 bases short, with 11 bases between. There are 13 residues in the CDR3. The CDR3 is CASSGLGRTEAFF. CDR3 nucleotides: TGTGCCAGCAGTGGATTAGGGAGGACTGAAGCTTTCTTT.

This chain uses TRBV27 with TRBJ2-1; D remains ambiguous. V lost 6 bases and J 7 bases, leaving 13 bases between the germline ends. CDR3 length: 13 amino acids. CDR1 MNHEY and CDR2 SMNVEV come from the germline V gene (reference sequence). The CDR3 DNA is TGTGCCAGCAGGCCGTTTGATAGAAATGAGCAGTTCTTC. It encodes CASRPFDRNEQFF.

The rearrangement links TRBV30 to TRBJ1-2; D may be TRBD1 (6 bases). The CDR3 consists of 13 residues. Looked up from germline, CDR1 is GTSNPN and CDR2 is SVGIG (reference sequence). V dropped 6 bases and J dropped 5 bases, with 16 bases sitting between them. The DNA for the CDR3 is TGTGCCTGTATCGAGGGACACATTTATGGCTACACCTTC. It specifies CACIEGHIYGYTF. Filled out from reference TRBV30 and TRBJ1-2, the complete variable domain reads SQTIHQWPATLVQPVGSPLSLECTVEGTSNPNLYWYRQAAGRGLQLLFYSVGIGQISSEVPQNLSASRPQDRQFILSSKKLLLSDSGFYLCACIEGHIYGYTFGSGTRLTVV.

This rearrangement joins TRBV6-5 to TRBJ2-4; D is possibly TRBD1 (5 bases). V lost 7 bases and J lost 2, with 15 bases in between. Per germline, CDR1 MNHEY and CDR2 SVGAGI. CDR3 size: 15 residues. CDR3: CASNEHQGTKNIQYF. The CDR3 DNA reads TGTGCCAGCAACGAACATCAGGGCACCAAAAACATTCAGTACTTC.

This clone was detected once. The chain uses TRBV5-8 and TRBJ2-1; TRBD2 aligns across 10 bases. CDR3 length equals 17 residues. Germline trimming cut 2 bases from V and 2 bases from J; bases unmatched to any gene: 7. CDR1 and CDR2 (germline): SGHTS, YDEGEE. The CDR3 sequence is CASSFPHGLAAYNEQFF. The CDR3 nucleotides are TGTGCCAGCAGCTTCCCCCATGGACTAGCGGCCTACAATGAGCAGTTCTTC.

V usage is TRBV30 and J usage is TRBJ1-4, with a weak D call TRBD1 (6 bases). The germline V and J ends were trimmed by 0 bases and 11 bases, with 13 bases remaining between them. Germline CDR1 reads GTSNPN; CDR2 reads SVGIG (reference sequence). CDR3 length: 13 residues. CDR3 nucleotides: TGTGCCTGGAGTGTACCCAGGGGCCCTAAACTGTTTTTT. It yields the protein CAWSVPRGPKLFF.

The V call is TRBV7-3, the J call TRBJ2-1; 11 bases are a match to TRBD2. The V gene end was trimmed by 2 bases and the J gene end by 4 bases; junction bases not matched to a gene: 16. This CDR3 spans 20 amino acids. Germline lookup yields CDR1 SGHTA and CDR2 FQGTGA. The CDR3: CASSLLALAGGKGKYNEQFF. CDR3 nucleotide sequence: TGTGCCAGCAGCTTACTAGCCCTAGCGGGAGGAAAGGGAAAGTACAATGAGCAGTTCTTC.

This clone appeared once. The chain couples TRBV10-1 to TRBJ1-1; D is unclear. Trimming took 2 bases from V and 7 from J, leaving 8 bases between them. The CDR3 contains 12 residues. CDR1 WNHNN and CDR2 SYGVQD come from the germline V gene (reference sequence). The CDR3 here is CASSEAVGEAFF. CDR3 sequence (DNA): TGCGCCAGCAGTGAGGCGGTCGGTGAAGCTTTCTTT.